A selection of T cell receptor beta chains follows, all from one sample in a study of CD4 T cell repertoires in COVID-19. This table comes from immunoSEQ multiplex PCR, and its TCRdb copy is limited to in-frame clones, with some not included. In the table there are about 75,000 clones, about 83% of which are singletons. The specimen comprised CD4+ T cells from peripheral blood, sampled after recovery from COVID-19. The receptor set was obtained from a human donor who had COVID-19. Each CDR3 is given with its conserved first and last residue. D genes are given only for firm matches. Expanded clones are given a class, and other clones once, few, many or no size at all.

j_call clone_size v_call d_call cdr3_aa cdr3_nt
TRBJ1-2 - TRBV11-2 - CASSPQHGYGYTF TGTGCCAGCAGCCCGCAACATGGCTATGGCTACACCTTC
TRBJ2-7 - TRBV2 TRBD2 CASQAGRSSYEQYF TGTGCCAGCCAAGCGGGAAGGAGCTCCTACGAGCAGTACTTC
TRBJ1-1 - TRBV7-9 - CASSLGQHTEAFF TGTGCCAGCAGCTTGGGTCAGCACACTGAAGCTTTCTTT
TRBJ1-1 few TRBV11-2 - CASGRNTEAFF TGTGCCAGCGGACGGAACACTGAAGCTTTCTTT
TRBJ2-5 - TRBV6-1 - CASSATGRGGQETQYF TGTGCCAGCAGTGCCACAGGGCGAGGTGGCCAAGAGACCCAGTACTTC
TRBJ1-5 - TRBV6-1 - CASSEWEGKHQPQHF TGTGCCAGCAGTGAATGGGAAGGGAAGCATCAGCCCCAGCATTTT
TRBJ2-2 once TRBV5-5 - CASSLDSGRVSTGELFF TGTGCCAGCAGCTTGGATAGTGGCAGGGTGAGCACCGGGGAGCTGTTTTTT
TRBJ2-7 few TRBV5-1 - CASSLGQAPKGEQYF TGCGCCAGCAGCTTAGGGCAGGCCCCCAAAGGGGAGCAGTACTTC
TRBJ1-5 - TRBV28 - CASSPLDRDYQPQHF TGTGCCAGCAGTCCCCTAGACCGTGATTATCAGCCCCAGCATTTT
TRBJ1-4 - TRBV6-5 - CASNARGGRGEKLFF TGTGCCAGCAACGCCCGGGGGGGGCGCGGTGAAAAACTGTTTTTT
TRBJ2-5 - TRBV7-2 - CASSLRQGLNQETQYF TGTGCCAGCAGCTTAAGACAGGGACTTAACCAAGAGACCCAGTACTTC
TRBJ2-7 - TRBV28 TRBD2 CASSLLAGNYEQYF TGTGCCAGCAGTTTACTAGCGGGGAATTACGAGCAGTACTTC
TRBJ1-1 - TRBV7-9 TRBD1 CASSSQGGRGTEAFF TGTGCCAGCAGCTCTCAGGGGGGCAGGGGCACTGAAGCTTTCTTT
TRBJ2-3 - TRBV18 - CASSPSRGSGSTDTQYF TGTGCCAGCTCACCATCCCGGGGCAGCGGAAGCACAGATACGCAGTATTTT
TRBJ1-2 - TRBV6-2/TRBV6-3 - CASSSRDIGIYGYTF TGTGCCAGCAGTTCCCGGGACATCGGCATCTATGGCTACACCTTC
TRBJ1-1 - TRBV28 - CASVGGGDFGAFF TGTGCCAGCGTTGGAGGCGGCGATTTTGGAGCTTTCTTT
TRBJ2-7 - TRBV11-2 - CASSLGLVQTYEQYF TGTGCCAGCAGCTTAGGGCTAGTCCAAACCTACGAGCAGTACTTC
TRBJ2-1 - TRBV5-8 - CASSLVGGTGTYNEQFF TGTGCCAGCAGCTTGGTCGGAGGGACGGGGACCTACAATGAGCAGTTCTTC
TRBJ1-3 - TRBV19 - CASSMRRGNTIYF TGTGCCAGTAGTATGAGGAGGGGGAACACCATATATTTT
TRBJ1-2 - TRBV30 - CAWSVLGDRYTF TGTGCCTGGAGTGTACTTGGGGATCGCTACACCTTC
TRBJ1-2 - TRBV10-3 - CAISESTANYGYTF TGTGCCATCAGTGAGTCGACGGCTAACTATGGCTACACCTTC